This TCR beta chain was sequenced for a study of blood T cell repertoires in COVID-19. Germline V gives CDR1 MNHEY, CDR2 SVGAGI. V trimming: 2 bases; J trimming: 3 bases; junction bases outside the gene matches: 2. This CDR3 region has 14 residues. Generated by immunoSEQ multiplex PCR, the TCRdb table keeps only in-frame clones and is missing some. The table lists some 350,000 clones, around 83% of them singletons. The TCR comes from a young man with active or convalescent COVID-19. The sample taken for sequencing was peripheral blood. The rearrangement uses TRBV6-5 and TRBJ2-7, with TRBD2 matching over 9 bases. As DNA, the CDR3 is TGTGCCAGCAGTTACCTAGCGGGGCACTACGAGCAGTACTTC. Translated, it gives CASSYLAGHYEQYF.